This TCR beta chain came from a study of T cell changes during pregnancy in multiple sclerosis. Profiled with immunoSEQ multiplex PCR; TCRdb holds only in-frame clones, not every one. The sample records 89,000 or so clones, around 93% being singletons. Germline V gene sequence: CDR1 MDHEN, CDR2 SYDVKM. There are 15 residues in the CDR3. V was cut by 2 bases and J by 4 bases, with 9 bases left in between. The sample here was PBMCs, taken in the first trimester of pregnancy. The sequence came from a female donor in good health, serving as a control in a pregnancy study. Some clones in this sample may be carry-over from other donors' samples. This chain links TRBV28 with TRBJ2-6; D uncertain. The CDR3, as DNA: TGTGCCAGCAGTTTACCCCCAATCGGGGCCAACGTCCTGACTTTC. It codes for CASSLPPIGANVLTF.